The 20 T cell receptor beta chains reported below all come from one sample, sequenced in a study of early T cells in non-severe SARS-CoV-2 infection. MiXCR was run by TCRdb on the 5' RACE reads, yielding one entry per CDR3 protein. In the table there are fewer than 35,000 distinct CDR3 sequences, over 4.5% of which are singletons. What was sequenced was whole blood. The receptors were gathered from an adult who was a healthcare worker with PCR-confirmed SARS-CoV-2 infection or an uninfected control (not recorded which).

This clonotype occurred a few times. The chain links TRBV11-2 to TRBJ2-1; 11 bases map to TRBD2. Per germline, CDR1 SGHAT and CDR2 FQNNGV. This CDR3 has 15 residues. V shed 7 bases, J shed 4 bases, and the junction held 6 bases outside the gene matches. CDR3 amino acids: CASTILAGGYNEQFF. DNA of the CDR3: TGTGCCAGCACCATCCTAGCGGGGGGTTACAATGAGCAGTTCTTC. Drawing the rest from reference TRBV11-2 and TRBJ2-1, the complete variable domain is EAGVAQSPRYKIIEKRQSVAFWCNPISGHATLYWYQQILGQGPKLLIQFQNNGVVDDSQLPKDRFSAERLKGVDSTLKIQPAKLEDSAVYLCASTILAGGYNEQFFGPGTRLTVL.

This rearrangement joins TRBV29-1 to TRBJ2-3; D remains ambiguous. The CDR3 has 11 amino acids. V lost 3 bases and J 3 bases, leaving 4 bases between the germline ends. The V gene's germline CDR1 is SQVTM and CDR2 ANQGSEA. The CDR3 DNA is TGCAGCGTTGACAGAACAGATACGCAGTATTTT. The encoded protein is CSVDRTDTQYF.

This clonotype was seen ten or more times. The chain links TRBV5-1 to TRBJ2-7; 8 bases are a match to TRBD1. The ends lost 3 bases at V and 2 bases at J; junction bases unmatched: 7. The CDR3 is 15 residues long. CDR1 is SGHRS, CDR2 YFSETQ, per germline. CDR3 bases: TGCGCCAGCAGCTCGACCGGGACAGGCACCTACGAGCAGTACTTC. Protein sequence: CASSSTGTGTYEQYF.

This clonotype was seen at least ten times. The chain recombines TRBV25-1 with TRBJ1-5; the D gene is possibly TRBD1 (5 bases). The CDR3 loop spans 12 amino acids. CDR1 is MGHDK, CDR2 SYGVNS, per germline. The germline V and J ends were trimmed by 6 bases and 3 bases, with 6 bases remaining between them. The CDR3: CASRGPNQPQHF. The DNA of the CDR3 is TGTGCCAGCAGGGGACCCAATCAGCCCCAGCATTTT.

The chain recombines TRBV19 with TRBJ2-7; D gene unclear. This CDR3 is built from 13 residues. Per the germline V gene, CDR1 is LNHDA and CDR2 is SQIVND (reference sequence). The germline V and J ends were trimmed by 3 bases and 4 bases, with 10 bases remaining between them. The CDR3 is CASSMGPYYEQYF. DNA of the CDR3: TGTGCCAGTAGTATGGGCCCCTATTACGAGCAGTACTTC.

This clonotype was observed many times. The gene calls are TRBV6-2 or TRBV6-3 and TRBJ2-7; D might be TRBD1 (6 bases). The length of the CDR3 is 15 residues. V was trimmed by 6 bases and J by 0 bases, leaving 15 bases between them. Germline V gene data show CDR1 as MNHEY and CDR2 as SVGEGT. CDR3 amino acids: CASSPHRDNSYEQYF. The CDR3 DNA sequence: TGTGCCAGCAGCCCCCACCGGGACAACTCCTACGAGCAGTACTTC.

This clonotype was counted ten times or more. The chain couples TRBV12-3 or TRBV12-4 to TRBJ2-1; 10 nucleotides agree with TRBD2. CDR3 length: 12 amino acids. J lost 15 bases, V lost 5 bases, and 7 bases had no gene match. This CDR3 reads CASSPSGGDWFF. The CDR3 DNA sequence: TGTGCCAGCAGTCCGAGCGGGGGGGATTGGTTCTTC.

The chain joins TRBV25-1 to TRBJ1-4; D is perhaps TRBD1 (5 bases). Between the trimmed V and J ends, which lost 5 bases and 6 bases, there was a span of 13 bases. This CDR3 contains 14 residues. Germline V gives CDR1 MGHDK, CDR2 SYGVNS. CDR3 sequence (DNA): TGTGCCAGCAGTCCGAGGGGACCGGATGAAAAACTGTTTTTT. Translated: CASSPRGPDEKLFF.

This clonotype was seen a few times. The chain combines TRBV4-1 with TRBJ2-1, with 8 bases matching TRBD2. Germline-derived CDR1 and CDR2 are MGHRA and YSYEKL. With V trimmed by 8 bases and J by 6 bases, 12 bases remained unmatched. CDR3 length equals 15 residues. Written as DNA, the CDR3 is TGCGCCAGCTCACTACTCGGGGGGGCCTTCAATGAGCAGTTCTTC. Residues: CASSLLGGAFNEQFF.

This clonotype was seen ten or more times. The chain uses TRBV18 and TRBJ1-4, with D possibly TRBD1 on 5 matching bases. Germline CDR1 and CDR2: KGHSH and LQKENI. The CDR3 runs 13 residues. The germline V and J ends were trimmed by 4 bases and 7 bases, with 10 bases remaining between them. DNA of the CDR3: TGTGCCAGCTCACTCCGGGACGGTGAAAAACTGTTTTTT. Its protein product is CASSLRDGEKLFF.

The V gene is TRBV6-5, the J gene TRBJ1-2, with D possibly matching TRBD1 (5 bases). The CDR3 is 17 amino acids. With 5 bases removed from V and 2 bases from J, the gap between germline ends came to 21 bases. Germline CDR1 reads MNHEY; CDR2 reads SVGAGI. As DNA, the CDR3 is TGTGCCAGCAGTGCCCCCCGCCAGGGCAGAGGCAACTATGGCTACACCTTC. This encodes CASSAPRQGRGNYGYTF.

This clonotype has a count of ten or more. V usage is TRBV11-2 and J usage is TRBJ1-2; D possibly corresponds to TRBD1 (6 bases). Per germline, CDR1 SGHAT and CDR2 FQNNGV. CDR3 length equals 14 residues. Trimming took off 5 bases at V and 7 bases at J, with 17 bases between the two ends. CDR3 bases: TGTGCCAGCAGCCGTTCTACAGGGCACGCTGGCTACACCTTC. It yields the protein CASSRSTGHAGYTF.

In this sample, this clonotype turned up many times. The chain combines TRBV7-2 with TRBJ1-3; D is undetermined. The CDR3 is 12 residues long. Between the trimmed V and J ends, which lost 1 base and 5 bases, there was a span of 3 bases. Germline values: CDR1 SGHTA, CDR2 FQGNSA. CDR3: CASSLERNTIYF. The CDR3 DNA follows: TGTGCCAGCAGCTTAGAGCGAAACACCATATATTTT.

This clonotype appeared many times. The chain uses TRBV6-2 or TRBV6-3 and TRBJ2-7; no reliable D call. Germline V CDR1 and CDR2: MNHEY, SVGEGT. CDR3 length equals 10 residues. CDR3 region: CTPRPGEQYF. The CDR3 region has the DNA TGTACCCCGAGGCCGGGCGAGCAGTACTTC.

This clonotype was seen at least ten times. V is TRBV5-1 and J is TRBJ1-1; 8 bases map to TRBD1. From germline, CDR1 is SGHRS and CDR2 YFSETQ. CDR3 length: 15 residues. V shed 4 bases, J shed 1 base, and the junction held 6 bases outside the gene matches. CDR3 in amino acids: CASSSSGTGNTEAFF. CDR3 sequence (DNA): TGCGCCAGCAGCAGCTCCGGGACAGGGAACACTGAAGCTTTCTTT.

The CDR3 protein is CASSSPFTDTQYF. The CDR3 DNA reads TGTGCCAGCAGCTCCCCTTTTACAGATACGCAGTATTTT. The chain uses TRBV7-2 and TRBJ2-3; no clear D gene. With 4 bases removed from V and 3 bases from J, the gap between germline ends came to 8 bases. This CDR3 spans 13 amino acids. Germline-derived CDR1 and CDR2 are SGHTA and FQGNSA.

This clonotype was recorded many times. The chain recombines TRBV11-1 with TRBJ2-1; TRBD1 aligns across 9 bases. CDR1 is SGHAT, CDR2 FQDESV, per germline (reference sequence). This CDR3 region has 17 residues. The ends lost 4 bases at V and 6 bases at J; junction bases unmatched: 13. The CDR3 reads CASSSRTGVDGSNEQFF. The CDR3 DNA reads TGTGCCAGCAGCTCACGGACAGGGGTAGACGGCAGCAATGAGCAGTTCTTC.

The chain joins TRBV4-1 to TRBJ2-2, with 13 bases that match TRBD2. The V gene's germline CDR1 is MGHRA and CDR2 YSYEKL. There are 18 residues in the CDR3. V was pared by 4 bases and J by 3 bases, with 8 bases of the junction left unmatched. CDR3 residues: CASSPTGTSGVHTGELFF. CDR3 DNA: TGCGCCAGCAGCCCAACCGGGACTAGCGGGGTTCACACCGGGGAGCTGTTTTTT.

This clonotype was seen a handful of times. CDR3 amino acids: CASTPYGGGTEAFF. The CDR3 DNA reads TGTGCCAGCACCCCTTACGGGGGTGGGACTGAAGCTTTCTTT. The chain has TRBV25-1 and TRBJ1-1; TRBD1 might be the D (5 bases). The length of the CDR3 is 14 residues. Germline V gene data show CDR1 as MGHDK and CDR2 as SYGVNS. Trimming removed 7 bases at V and 5 bases at J, with 17 bases between. Based on the CDR3 plus reference TRBV25-1 and TRBJ1-1, the full variable domain is EADIYQTPRYLVIGTGKKITLECSQTMGHDKMYWYQQDPGMELHLIHYSYGVNSTEKGDLSSESTVSRIRTEHFPLTLESARPSHTSQYLCASTPYGGGTEAFFGQGTRLTVV.

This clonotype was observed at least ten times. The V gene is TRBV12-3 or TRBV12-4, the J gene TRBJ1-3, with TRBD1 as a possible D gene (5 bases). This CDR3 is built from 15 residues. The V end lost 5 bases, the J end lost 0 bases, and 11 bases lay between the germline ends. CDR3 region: CASSPSQGSGNTIYF. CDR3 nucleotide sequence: TGTGCCAGCAGTCCCTCTCAGGGCTCTGGAAACACCATATATTTT.